This T cell receptor beta chain was recorded in a study of cytomegalovirus exposure and HLA in healthy donors. CDR3 length: 15 residues. The germline gives CDR1 MDHEN, CDR2 SYDVKM. V shed 6 bases and J shed 1 base, with 15 bases lying between them. General study results and limits: DRB1 showed the most TCR associations and HLA-C the fewest in a later analysis, as rates varied by HLA locus.

With 60 Vbeta and 13 Jbeta primers, the PCR was carried out. Libraries were prepared by immunoSEQ multiplex PCR; TCRdb keeps only in-frame clonotypes and omits some of them. Among approximately 69,000 clones listed, approximately 74% were seen once. Comments on this clone: Antigen: not known.

The sample consisted of PBMCs. This TCR derives from a woman younger than 45 in good health and CMV-seropositive. The rearrangement uses TRBV28 and TRBJ2-5, with D perhaps TRBD2 (6 bases). CDR3 amino acids: CASSRGGSLQETQYF. The CDR3 region has the DNA TGTGCCAGCAGCCGGGGAGGCAGCCTCCAAGAGACCCAGTACTTC.